A selection of T cell receptor beta chains follows, all from one sample in a study of vaccination effects on CD4 cells after COVID-19. Their specific antigens are unknown. The protocol was immunoSEQ multiplex PCR, while the TCRdb copy is restricted to in-frame clones and leaves out a portion. This sample has around 79,000 clones, with around 70% found just once. Material: CD4+ T cells from PBMCs cultured with HCoV-229E spike peptides, obtained before COVID-19 vaccination. Receptors originate from a human donor who received a COVID-19 vaccine. Both conserved end residues are part of each CDR3. A D gene is named only where the DNA matches it firmly. For some rows the clone size is stated as once, few or many, or as a class when expanded; others skip it.

cdr3_length j_call d_call clone_size v_call cdr3_nt cdr3_aa
14 TRBJ2-2 NA few TRBV10-3 TGTGCCATCAGTGTACAGGGGAACACCGGGGAGCTGTTTTTT CAISVQGNTGELFF
14 TRBJ1-5 NA few TRBV18 TGTGCCAGCTCACTAGGGAACAGCAATCAGCCCCAGCATTTT CASSLGNSNQPQHF
14 TRBJ1-2 NA NA TRBV4-1 TGCGCCAGCAGCCAAGAAGGCGGGAACTATGGCTACACCTTC CASSQEGGNYGYTF
15 TRBJ1-2 NA once TRBV18 TGTGCCAGCTCACCACCAGGTGGAGCTAACTATGGCTACACCTTC CASSPPGGANYGYTF
16 TRBJ1-5 TRBD1 NA TRBV19 TGTGCCAGTAGTATTTGGGGACAGGGCAGCAATCAGCCCCAGCATTTT CASSIWGQGSNQPQHF
16 TRBJ1-4 NA NA TRBV7-8 TGTGCCAGCAGCTTACCGGCGAGACCAACTAATGAAAAACTGTTTTTT CASSLPARPTNEKLFF
14 TRBJ2-2 NA NA TRBV5-1 TGCGCCAGCAGCTTGACGGCAGGCCCCGGGGAGCTGTTTTTT CASSLTAGPGELFF
15 TRBJ2-4 NA NA TRBV6-1 TGTGCCAGCAGTGAGGCGGAGACAGGAGTCAACATTCAGTACTTC CASSEAETGVNIQYF
15 TRBJ1-4 NA NA TRBV5-1 TGCGCCAGCAGCTTGGGGGGCGCGGTCGATGAAAAACTGTTTTTT CASSLGGAVDEKLFF
15 TRBJ1-2 NA NA TRBV5-1 TGCGCCAGCAGCTTGGCAGGGGTTTTAGAAAAAGGCTACACCTTC CASSLAGVLEKGYTF
15 TRBJ2-6 NA NA TRBV7-8 TGTGCCAGCAGCCGCGGGATCTCTGGGGCCAACGTCCTGACTTTC CASSRGISGANVLTF
14 TRBJ2-2 NA NA TRBV7-2 TGTGCCAGCAGCTTACGGCAATCAACCGGGGAGCTGTTTTTT CASSLRQSTGELFF
13 TRBJ2-5 NA NA TRBV30 TGTGCCTGGAGTAAAGGGACTGAGGAGACCCAGTACTTC CAWSKGTEETQYF
13 TRBJ2-2 NA once TRBV6-5 TGTGCCAGTCGTGGGATCATTGCCGGGGAGCTGTTTTTT CASRGIIAGELFF
14 TRBJ2-6 TRBD1 NA TRBV11-2 TGTGCCAGCAGCTCGGGACAGGCCCAGGGGGTCCTGACTTTC CASSSGQAQGVLTF
15 TRBJ1-1 NA NA TRBV7-2 TGTGCCAGCAGTTCTAGGATGGGGCTGGCCGCTGAAGCTTTCTTT CASSSRMGLAAEAFF
17 TRBJ1-2 TRBD1 NA TRBV5-6 TGTGCCAGCAGCCCCTCAGATACGACAGGGGGCGCCTATGGCTACACCTTC CASSPSDTTGGAYGYTF
14 TRBJ2-2 NA NA TRBV28 TGTGCCAGCACGCGGGACCCGAACACCGGGGAGCTGTTTTTT CASTRDPNTGELFF
17 TRBJ2-6 NA once TRBV4-3 TGCGCCAGCAGCCGCGGGACCGCCCGACCTGGGGCCAACGTCCTGACTTTC CASSRGTARPGANVLTF
15 TRBJ1-2 NA NA TRBV2 TGTGCCAGCTGGGGAGGGACCTGGGAGCCCTATGGCTACACCTTC CASWGGTWEPYGYTF